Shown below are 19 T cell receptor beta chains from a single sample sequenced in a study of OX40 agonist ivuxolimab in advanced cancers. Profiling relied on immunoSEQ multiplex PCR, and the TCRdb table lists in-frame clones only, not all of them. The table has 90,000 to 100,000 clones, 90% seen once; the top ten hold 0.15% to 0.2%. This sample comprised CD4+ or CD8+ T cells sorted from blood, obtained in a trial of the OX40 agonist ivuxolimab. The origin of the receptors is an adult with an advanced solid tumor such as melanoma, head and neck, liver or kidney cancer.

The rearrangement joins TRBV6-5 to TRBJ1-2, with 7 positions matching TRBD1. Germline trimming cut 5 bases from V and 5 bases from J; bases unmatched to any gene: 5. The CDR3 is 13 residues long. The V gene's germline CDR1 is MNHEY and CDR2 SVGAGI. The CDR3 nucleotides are TGTGCCAGCAGTCCGACAGGGATTTATGGCTACACCTTC. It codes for CASSPTGIYGYTF.

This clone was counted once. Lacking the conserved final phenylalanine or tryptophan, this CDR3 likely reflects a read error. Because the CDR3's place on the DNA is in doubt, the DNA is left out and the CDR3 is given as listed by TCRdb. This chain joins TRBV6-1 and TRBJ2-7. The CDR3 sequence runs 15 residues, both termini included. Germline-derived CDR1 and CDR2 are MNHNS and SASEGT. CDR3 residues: CASSDQIRAVLRIWI.

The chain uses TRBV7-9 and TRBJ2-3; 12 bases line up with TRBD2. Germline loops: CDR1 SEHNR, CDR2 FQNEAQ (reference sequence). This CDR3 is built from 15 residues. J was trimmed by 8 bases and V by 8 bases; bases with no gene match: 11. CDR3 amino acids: CASLASSGGVPTQYF. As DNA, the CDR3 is TGTGCCAGCCTTGCCTCTAGCGGGGGGGTACCTACGCAGTATTTT.

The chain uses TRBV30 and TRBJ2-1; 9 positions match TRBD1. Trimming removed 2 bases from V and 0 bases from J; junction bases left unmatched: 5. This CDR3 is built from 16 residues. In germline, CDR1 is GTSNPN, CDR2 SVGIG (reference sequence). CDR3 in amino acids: CAWSTGQGSSYNEQFF. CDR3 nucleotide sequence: TGTGCCTGGAGTACGGGACAGGGAAGCTCCTACAATGAGCAGTTCTTC.

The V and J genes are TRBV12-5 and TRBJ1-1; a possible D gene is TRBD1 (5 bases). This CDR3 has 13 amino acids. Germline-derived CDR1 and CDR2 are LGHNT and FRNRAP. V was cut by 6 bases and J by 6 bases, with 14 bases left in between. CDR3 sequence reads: CASGGGVGAEAFF. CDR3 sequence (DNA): TGTGCTAGTGGAGGCGGGGTAGGGGCTGAAGCTTTCTTT.

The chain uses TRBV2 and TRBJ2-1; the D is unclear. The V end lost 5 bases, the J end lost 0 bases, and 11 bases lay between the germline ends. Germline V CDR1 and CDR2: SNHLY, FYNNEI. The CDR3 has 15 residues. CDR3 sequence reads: CASSSSSSSYNEQFF. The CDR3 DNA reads TGTGCCAGCAGTTCGAGTTCAAGCTCCTACAATGAGCAGTTCTTC.

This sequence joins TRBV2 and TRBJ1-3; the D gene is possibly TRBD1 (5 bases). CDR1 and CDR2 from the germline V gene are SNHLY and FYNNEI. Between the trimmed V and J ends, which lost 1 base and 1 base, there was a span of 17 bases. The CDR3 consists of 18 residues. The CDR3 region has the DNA TGTGCCAGCAGTGAAGACGGTTTAAGGGGTGCATCTGGAAACACCATATATTTT. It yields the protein CASSEDGLRGASGNTIYF.

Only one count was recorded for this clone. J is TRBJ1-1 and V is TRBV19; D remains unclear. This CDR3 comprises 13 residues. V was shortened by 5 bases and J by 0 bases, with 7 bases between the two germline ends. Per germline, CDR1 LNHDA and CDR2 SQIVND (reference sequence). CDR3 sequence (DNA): TGTGCCAGTAGTTGGGGTATGAACACTGAAGCTTTCTTT. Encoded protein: CASSWGMNTEAFF. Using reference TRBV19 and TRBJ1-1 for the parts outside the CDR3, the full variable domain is DGGITQSPKYLFRKEGQNVTLSCEQNLNHDAMYWYRQDPGQGLRLIYYSQIVNDFQKGDIAEGYSVSREKKESFPLTVTSAQKNPTAFYLCASSWGMNTEAFFGQGTRLTVV.

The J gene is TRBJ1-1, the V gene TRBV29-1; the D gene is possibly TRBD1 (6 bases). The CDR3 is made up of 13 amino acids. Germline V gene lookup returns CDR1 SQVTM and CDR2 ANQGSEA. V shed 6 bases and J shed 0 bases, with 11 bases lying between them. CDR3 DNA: TGCAGCGTCCCACAGGGATTGAACACTGAAGCTTTCTTT. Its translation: CSVPQGLNTEAFF. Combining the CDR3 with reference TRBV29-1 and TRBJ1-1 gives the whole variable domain SAVISQKPSRDICQRGTSLTIQCQVDSQVTMMFWYRQQPGQSLTLIATANQGSEATYESGFVIDKFPISRPNLTFSTLTVSNMSPEDSSIYLCSVPQGLNTEAFFGQGTRLTVV.

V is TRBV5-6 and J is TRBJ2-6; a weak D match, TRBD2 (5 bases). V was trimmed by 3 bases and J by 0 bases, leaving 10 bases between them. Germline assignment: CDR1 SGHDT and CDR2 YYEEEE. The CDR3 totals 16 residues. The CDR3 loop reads CASSWRGNSGANVLTF. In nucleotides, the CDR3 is TGTGCCAGCAGCTGGCGAGGGAACTCTGGGGCCAACGTCCTGACTTTC.

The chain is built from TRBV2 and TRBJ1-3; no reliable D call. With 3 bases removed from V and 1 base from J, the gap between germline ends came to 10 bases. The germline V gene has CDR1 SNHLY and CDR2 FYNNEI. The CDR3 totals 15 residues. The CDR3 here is CASSETQGSGNTIYF. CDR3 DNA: TGTGCCAGCAGTGAGACCCAAGGGTCTGGAAACACCATATATTTT.

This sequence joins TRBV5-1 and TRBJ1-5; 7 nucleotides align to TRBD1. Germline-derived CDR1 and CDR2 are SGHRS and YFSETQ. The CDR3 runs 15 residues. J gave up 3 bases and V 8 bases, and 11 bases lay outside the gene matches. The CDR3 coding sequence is TGCGCCAGTAAACTCGGACAGGATCCCAATCAGCCCCAGCATTTT. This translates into CASKLGQDPNQPQHF.

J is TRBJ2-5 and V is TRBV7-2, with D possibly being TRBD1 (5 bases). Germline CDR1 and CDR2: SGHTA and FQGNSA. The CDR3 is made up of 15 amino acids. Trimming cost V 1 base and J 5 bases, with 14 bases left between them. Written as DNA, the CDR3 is TGTGCCAGCAGCTTAGACGCCAGGGCACGGGAGACCCAGTACTTC. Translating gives CASSLDARARETQYF.

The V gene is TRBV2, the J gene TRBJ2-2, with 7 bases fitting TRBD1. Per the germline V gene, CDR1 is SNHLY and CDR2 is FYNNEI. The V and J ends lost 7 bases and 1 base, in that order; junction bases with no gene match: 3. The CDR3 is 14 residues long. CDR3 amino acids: CASKGTENTGELFF. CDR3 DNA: TGTGCCAGCAAAGGGACAGAGAACACCGGGGAGCTGTTTTTT. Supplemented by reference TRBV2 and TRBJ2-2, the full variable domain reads EPEVTQTPSHQVTQMGQEVILRCVPISNHLYFYWYRQILGQKVEFLVSFYNNEISEKSEIFDDQFSVERPDGSNFTLKIRSTKLEDSAMYFCASKGTENTGELFFGEGSRLTVL.

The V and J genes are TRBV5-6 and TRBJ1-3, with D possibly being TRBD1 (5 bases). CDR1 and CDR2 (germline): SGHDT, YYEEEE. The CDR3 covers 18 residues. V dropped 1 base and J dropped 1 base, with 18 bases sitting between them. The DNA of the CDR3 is TGTGCCAGCAGCTTGTCGGGGGTTGGGTTCGGGTCTGGAAACACCATATATTTT. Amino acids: CASSLSGVGFGSGNTIYF.

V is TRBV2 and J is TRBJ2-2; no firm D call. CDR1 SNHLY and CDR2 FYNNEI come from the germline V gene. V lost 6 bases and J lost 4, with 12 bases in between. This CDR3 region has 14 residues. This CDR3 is CASRYLVRTGELFF. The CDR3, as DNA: TGTGCCAGCAGGTATCTAGTACGCACCGGGGAGCTGTTTTTT.

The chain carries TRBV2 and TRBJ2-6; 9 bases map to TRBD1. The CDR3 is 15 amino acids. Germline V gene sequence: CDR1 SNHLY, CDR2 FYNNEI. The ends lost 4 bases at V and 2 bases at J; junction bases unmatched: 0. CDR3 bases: TGTGCCAGCAGTGGGGACAGGGCTGGGGCCAACGTCCTGACTTTC. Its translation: CASSGDRAGANVLTF.

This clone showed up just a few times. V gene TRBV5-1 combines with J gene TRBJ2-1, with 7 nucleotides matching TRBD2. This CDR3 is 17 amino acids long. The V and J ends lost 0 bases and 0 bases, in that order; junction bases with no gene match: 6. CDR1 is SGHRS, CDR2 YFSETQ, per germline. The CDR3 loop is CASSLVASGSSYNEQFF. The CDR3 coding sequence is TGCGCCAGCAGCTTGGTGGCTAGCGGAAGCTCCTACAATGAGCAGTTCTTC.

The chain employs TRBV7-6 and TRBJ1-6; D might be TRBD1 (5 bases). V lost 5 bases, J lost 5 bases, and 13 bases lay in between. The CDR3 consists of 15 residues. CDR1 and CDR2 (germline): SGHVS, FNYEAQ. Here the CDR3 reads CASSQTRGNNSPLHF. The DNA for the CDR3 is TGTGCCAGCAGCCAAACACGGGGGAATAATTCACCCCTCCACTTT.